This T cell receptor (beta chain) was retrieved from a study of T-cell memory formation after mild COVID-19. TCRdb recomputed calls from the 5' RACE reads with MiXCR, one row per CDR3 protein. The table includes approximately 580,000 distinct CDR3 sequences, about 20% detected once. Study conclusions and caveats: CD4+ contracting clones lay mainly in CM and EM, CD8+ ones in EMRA.

V was cut by 0 bases and J by 11 bases, with 10 bases left in between. The germline V gene encodes CDR1 MNHEY and CDR2 SVGAGI. CDR3 length: 13 amino acids. On this clonotype: The antigen remains unidentified.

The rearrangement joins TRBV6-5 to TRBJ1-4; D is perhaps TRBD1 (5 bases). Sequencing was performed on PBMCs or a T cell subset sorted from them (not recorded which). The receptor comes from an adult woman who had mild COVID-19 (a few samples of this study predate the infection). Cell type and time point are not known. CDR3 nucleotides: TGTGCCAGCAGTTACTCCGGGGGAAGGAAACTGTTTTTT. It translates to CASSYSGGRKLFF.